What follows describes a single T cell receptor (beta chain). Assay used: immunoSEQ multiplex PCR; TCRdb lists only in-frame clones, some missing. The top ten clones hold about 1.7% of a sample with roughly 80,000 clones, about 81% of them seen once. V shed 5 bases, J shed 4 bases, and the junction held 5 bases outside the gene matches. The CDR3 loop spans 13 amino acids. Germline V gene data show CDR1 as SGHTA and CDR2 as FQGTGA. These data come from a study of OX40 agonist ivuxolimab in advanced cancers. The sequence was collected from an adult with an advanced solid tumor such as melanoma, head and neck, liver or kidney cancer. This chain links TRBV7-3 with TRBJ2-7; 7 nucleotides align to TRBD1. The sample here was CD4+ or CD8+ T cells sorted from blood, taken in a trial of the OX40 agonist ivuxolimab. CDR3 loop: CASSLDRAYEQYF. The CDR3, as DNA: TGTGCCAGCAGCCTAGACAGGGCTTACGAGCAGTACTTC.